These 17 T cell receptor beta chains were all obtained from the same sample, sequenced in a study of cytomegalovirus exposure and HLA in healthy donors. Amplification used 60 Vbeta primers and 13 Jbeta primers. Libraries were prepared by immunoSEQ multiplex PCR; TCRdb keeps only in-frame clonotypes and omits some of them. This table holds 90,000 to 120,000 clones, roughly 70% found once. What was sequenced was PBMCs. The receptor set was obtained from a woman in her thirties or forties in good health and CMV-seropositive.

The chain combines TRBV11-3 with TRBJ2-2, with a weak D call TRBD2 (6 bases). The CDR3 sequence is 16 residues long. Germline V gives CDR1 SGHNT, CDR2 YENEEA. V was pared by 0 bases and J by 5 bases, with 13 bases between. The CDR3, as DNA: TGTGCCAGCAGCTTAGATCAAGGAGGGACTACCGGGGAGCTGTTTTTT. Protein sequence: CASSLDQGGTTGELFF.

The chain recombines TRBV7-6 with TRBJ1-4; D is ambiguous. The CDR3 spans 15 residues. V was clipped by 1 base and J by 5 bases, with 11 bases between them. Per the germline V gene, CDR1 is SGHVS and CDR2 is FNYEAQ. The CDR3 region is CASSLGPANNEKLFF. The CDR3 bases are TGTGCCAGCAGCTTAGGACCAGCGAACAATGAAAAACTGTTTTTT.

This sequence joins TRBV7-9 and TRBJ2-5; the match to TRBD2 covers 7 bases. Germline V gives CDR1 SEHNR, CDR2 FQNEAQ (reference sequence). V trimming: 4 bases; J trimming: 11 bases; junction bases outside the gene matches: 7. The CDR3 length is 12 residues. CDR3 amino acids: CASSYPSGEQYF. The CDR3 nucleotides read TGTGCCAGCAGCTACCCGAGCGGGGAGCAGTACTTC.

This clone was seen only a few times. The chain joins TRBV7-2 to TRBJ2-7; D remains ambiguous. The CDR3 consists of 16 residues. The germline V gene has CDR1 SGHTA and CDR2 FQGNSA. V gave up 1 base and J gave up 7 bases, with 20 bases separating them. CDR3 loop: CASSLVSARAAWEQYF. Written as DNA, the CDR3 is TGTGCCAGCAGCTTAGTTTCGGCCCGCGCGGCGTGGGAGCAGTACTTC.

The genes are TRBV6-5 and TRBJ1-2, with D hard to call. V lost 6 bases, J lost 5 bases, and 16 bases lay in between. This CDR3 comprises 14 residues. CDR1 and CDR2 from the germline V gene are MNHEY and SVGAGI. Here the CDR3 DNA reads TGTGCCAGCAGGGCCGGGAGCCTTGGGTATGGCTACACCTTC. Protein sequence: CASRAGSLGYGYTF.

The V gene is TRBV4-2, the J gene TRBJ2-1; 9 positions match TRBD2. The ends lost 5 bases at V and 8 bases at J; junction bases unmatched: 16. The germline V gene encodes CDR1 LGHNA and CDR2 YNFKEQ. The CDR3 is 17 residues long. CDR3 DNA: TGTGCCAGCAGCGCACCCCGTGGTAGCGGGGGAGGGGATGAGCAGTTCTTC. This gives the protein CASSAPRGSGGGDEQFF.

The V and J genes are TRBV5-1 and TRBJ1-2; 8 bases fit TRBD1. CDR1 and CDR2 from the germline V gene are SGHRS and YFSETQ. This CDR3 spans 12 amino acids. The junction had 6 bases not matched to a gene; V was cut back by 3 bases and J by 11 bases. The CDR3 DNA reads TGCGCCAGCAGCTCTACGGACAGGGAGTACACCTTC. It specifies CASSSTDREYTF.

The chain joins TRBV27 to TRBJ1-1; D gene uncertain. Germline CDR1 MNHEY, CDR2 SMNVEV (reference sequence). CDR3 size: 13 residues. V was shortened by 6 bases and J by 3 bases, with 11 bases between the two germline ends. The CDR3 region has the DNA TGTGCCAGCAGCGAACAGCCGTACACTGAAGCTTTCTTT. It encodes CASSEQPYTEAFF.

The V and J genes are TRBV5-5 and TRBJ1-1; perhaps TRBD1 as D (5 bases). Germline V gene lookup returns CDR1 SGHKS and CDR2 YYEKEE (reference sequence). Deletions cut 1 base from V and 1 base from J, with 8 bases between. The CDR3 spans 14 residues. DNA of the CDR3: TGTGCCAGCAGCTTGCTGGGGCAGAACACTGAAGCTTTCTTT. Its protein product is CASSLLGQNTEAFF. Full variable domain (rest looked up from reference TRBV5-5 and TRBJ1-1): DAGVTQSPTHLIKTRGQQVTLRCSPISGHKSVSWYQQVLGQGPQFIFQYYEKEERGRGNFPDRFSARQFPNYSSELNVNALLLGDSALYLCASSLLGQNTEAFFGQGTRLTVV.

A few counts support this clone. The V and J genes are TRBV6-4 and TRBJ1-1; TRBD1 might be the D (5 bases). Germline V gives CDR1 MRHNA, CDR2 SNTAGT. The CDR3 sequence is 13 residues long. Between the trimmed V and J ends, which lost 7 bases and 3 bases, there was a span of 12 bases. The CDR3 region is CASTWGVDTEAFF. DNA for the CDR3: TGTGCCAGCACTTGGGGGGTTGACACTGAAGCTTTCTTT.

This clone appeared a few times. V and J are TRBV5-4 and TRBJ1-2; the match to TRBD1 covers 9 bases. CDR3 length: 15 amino acids. With V trimmed by 4 bases and J by 0 bases, 4 bases remained unmatched. Germline-derived CDR1 and CDR2 are SGHNT and YYREEE (reference sequence). CDR3 protein: CASSPGTGSNYGYTF. As DNA, the CDR3 is TGTGCCAGCAGCCCCGGGACAGGGTCTAACTATGGCTACACCTTC.

This clone was counted between two and nine times. The chain couples TRBV5-1 to TRBJ1-1, with 8 positions matching TRBD1. Losses at the gene ends were 2 bases for V and 4 bases for J; bases not matched to a gene: 4. CDR3 length equals 14 residues. Per the germline V gene, CDR1 is SGHRS and CDR2 is YFSETQ. The DNA for the CDR3 is TGCGCCAGCAGCTTTACTACAGGGGGCACTGAAGCTTTCTTT. Its protein is CASSFTTGGTEAFF. Drawing the rest from reference TRBV5-1 and TRBJ1-1, the complete variable domain is KAGVTQTPRYLIKTRGQQVTLSCSPISGHRSVSWYQQTPGQGLQFLFEYFSETQRNKGNFPGRFSGRQFSNSRSEMNVSTLELGDSALYLCASSFTTGGTEAFFGQGTRLTVV.

The chain employs TRBV5-1 and TRBJ2-5; maybe TRBD1 (6 bases). Between the trimmed V and J ends, which lost 5 bases and 0 bases, there was a span of 17 bases. This CDR3 is 16 amino acids long. Germline assignment: CDR1 SGHRS and CDR2 YFSETQ. This CDR3 reads CASRIGGSAYQETQYF. The CDR3 region has the DNA TGCGCCAGCAGGATAGGGGGAAGTGCGTACCAAGAGACCCAGTACTTC. The complete variable domain, with remaining parts taken from reference TRBV5-1 and TRBJ2-5, reads KAGVTQTPRYLIKTRGQQVTLSCSPISGHRSVSWYQQTPGQGLQFLFEYFSETQRNKGNFPGRFSGRQFSNSRSEMNVSTLELGDSALYLCASRIGGSAYQETQYFGPGTRLLVL.

This clone was seen more than once but under ten times. The chain couples TRBV2 to TRBJ1-2, with TRBD1 identical over 11 bases. CDR1 is SNHLY, CDR2 FYNNEI, per germline. This CDR3 comprises 14 residues. Trimming removed 8 bases from V and 4 bases from J; junction bases left unmatched: 6. The CDR3 loop reads CASRRDRGAYGYTF. The CDR3 region has the DNA TGTGCCAGCCGCCGGGACAGGGGGGCCTATGGCTACACCTTC.

This clone was seen a single time. This chain connects TRBV6-6 to TRBJ2-6; weak D call: TRBD1 (6 bases). Trimming stripped 4 bases from V and 1 base from J, with 8 bases between. Germline loops: CDR1 MNHNY, CDR2 SVGAGI (reference sequence). The CDR3 is 15 residues long. CDR3 region: CASSLGASGANVLTF. In DNA form, the CDR3 reads TGTGCCAGCAGTTTGGGGGCTTCTGGGGCCAACGTCCTGACTTTC.

This chain connects TRBV6-6 to TRBJ1-2; 10 bases line up with TRBD1. V was clipped by 7 bases and J by 0 bases; unmatched bases: 8. Germline CDR1 and CDR2: MNHNY and SVGAGI (reference sequence). This CDR3 contains 16 residues. The CDR3, as DNA: TGTGCCAGCATTTTTCAGGGGACAGGGGCTAACTATGGCTACACCTTC. It yields the protein CASIFQGTGANYGYTF.

This chain uses TRBV30 with TRBJ1-5; unclear D gene. In germline, CDR1 is GTSNPN, CDR2 SVGIG (reference sequence). The CDR3 consists of 13 residues. V lost 0 bases, J lost 4 bases, and 7 bases lay in between. The CDR3: CAWSVRENQPQHF. For the CDR3, the DNA is TGTGCCTGGAGTGTACGGGAAAATCAGCCCCAGCATTTT.